The 14 T cell receptor beta chains below all came from one sample that was sequenced in a study of blood T cell repertoires in COVID-19. TCRdb's table, derived via immunoSEQ multiplex PCR, lists solely in-frame clones and lacks some. The sample includes about 40,000 clones, roughly 85% of them seen just once. The specimen was peripheral blood. The origin of the receptors is a middle-aged man with active COVID-19.

This clone was seen just once. The rearrangement links TRBV9 to TRBJ1-2; 8 bases are a match to TRBD1. With V trimmed by 4 bases and J by 7 bases, 12 bases remained unmatched. This CDR3 has 15 residues. Germline-derived CDR1 and CDR2 are SGDLS and YYNGEE. CDR3 coding DNA: TGTGCCAGCAGCCCCTTGACAGGGGATGTTGGTGGCTACACCTTC. It encodes CASSPLTGDVGGYTF.

This clone has a single count. J is TRBJ2-7 and V is TRBV28; TRBD2 might be the D (5 bases). V was shortened by 6 bases and J by 0 bases, with 9 bases between the two germline ends. The CDR3 is 13 residues long. Germline CDR1 is MDHEN and CDR2 is SYDVKM. The CDR3 is CASSGLDSYEQYF. For the CDR3, the DNA is TGTGCCAGCAGCGGACTGGACTCCTACGAGCAGTACTTC. The full variable domain, in which reference TRBV28 and TRBJ2-7 provide the parts outside the CDR3, is DVKVTQSSRYLVKRTGEKVFLECVQDMDHENMFWYRQDPGLGLRLIYFSYDVKMKEKGDIPEGYSVSREKKERFSLILESASTNQTSMYLCASSGLDSYEQYFGPGTRLTVT.

The chain recombines TRBV2 with TRBJ2-1; tentative D call: TRBD2 (6 bases). V was pared by 3 bases and J by 4 bases, with 10 bases between. Per germline, CDR1 SNHLY and CDR2 FYNNEI. The CDR3 runs 14 residues. CDR3 DNA: TGTGCCAGCAGTGATCGGGGGAGTTACAATGAGCAGTTCTTC. Translating gives CASSDRGSYNEQFF.

This rearrangement joins TRBV27 to TRBJ2-1; 10 bases are shared with TRBD2. Germline V gives CDR1 MNHEY, CDR2 SMNVEV (reference sequence). The CDR3 has 16 residues. Losses at the gene ends were 0 bases for V and 3 bases for J; bases not matched to a gene: 2. The DNA of the CDR3 is TGTGCCAGCAGTTTATCACTAGCGGGAATCTACAATGAGCAGTTCTTC. This translates into CASSLSLAGIYNEQFF.

The J gene is TRBJ2-7, the V gene TRBV18; 9 bases map to TRBD1. Germline assignment: CDR1 KGHSH and CDR2 LQKENI. This CDR3 contains 16 residues. Germline trimming cut 5 bases from V and 3 bases from J; bases unmatched to any gene: 11. This CDR3 reads CASSSPPDRGLYEQYF. Written as DNA, the CDR3 is TGTGCCAGCTCATCGCCTCCGGACAGGGGTCTCTACGAGCAGTACTTC.

This clone was counted between two and nine times. The chain links TRBV7-3 to TRBJ2-7, with 10 bases fitting TRBD1. The germline CDR1 and CDR2 sequences are SGHTA and FQGTGA. The CDR3 is 15 amino acids. J was trimmed by 5 bases and V by 6 bases; bases with no gene match: 10. Here the CDR3 DNA reads TGTGCCAGCAGTTTCGGACAGGGGGATACGAACGAGCAGTACTTC. As protein: CASSFGQGDTNEQYF.

The V call is TRBV7-8, the J call TRBJ1-4; D may be TRBD1 (6 bases). CDR1 SGHVS and CDR2 FQNEAQ come from the germline V gene. This CDR3 region has 18 residues. V dropped 1 base and J dropped 3 bases, with 18 bases sitting between them. The CDR3 DNA reads as TGTGCCAGCAGCTTAGTACAGGGAATAGGGAGAGCTAATGAAAAACTGTTTTTT. Protein product: CASSLVQGIGRANEKLFF. The whole variable domain, remainder taken from reference TRBV7-8 and TRBJ1-4, is GAGVSQSPRYKVAKRGQDVALRCDPISGHVSLFWYQQALGQGPEFLTYFQNEAQLDKSGLPSDRFFAERPEGSVSTLKIQRTQQEDSAVYLCASSLVQGIGRANEKLFFGSGTQLSVL.

The rearrangement uses TRBV30 and TRBJ2-7; D may be TRBD1 (5 bases). Trimming took off 6 bases at V and 2 bases at J, with 14 bases between the two ends. Germline values: CDR1 GTSNPN, CDR2 SVGIG (reference sequence). The CDR3 loop spans 13 amino acids. The CDR3: CACQDSSPYEQYF. CDR3 bases: TGTGCCTGCCAAGACAGCTCTCCCTACGAGCAGTACTTC.

By share, this clone ranks as medium-sized (0.01 to 0.1%). The J gene is TRBJ2-1, the V gene TRBV10-3; 10 bases map to TRBD2. With V trimmed by 2 bases and J by 4 bases, 2 bases remained unmatched. The CDR3 runs to 15 residues. Looked up from germline, CDR1 is ENHRY and CDR2 is SYGVKD. The CDR3 sequence: CAISEGSGGYNEQFF. The CDR3 DNA sequence: TGTGCCATCAGTGAGGGTAGCGGGGGGTACAATGAGCAGTTCTTC.

The genes are TRBV7-3 and TRBJ1-1; D possibly corresponds to TRBD1 (6 bases). V was clipped by 5 bases and J by 6 bases, with 16 bases between them. CDR3 length: 14 residues. The V gene's germline CDR1 is SGHTA and CDR2 FQGTGA. CDR3 nucleotide sequence: TGTGCCAGCAGCCCCGGGACAACCGGAGCTGAAGCTTTCTTT. This translates into CASSPGTTGAEAFF. Variable domain in full (rest from reference TRBV7-3 and TRBJ1-1): GAGVSQTPSNKVTEKGKYVELRCDPISGHTALYWYRQSLGQGPEFLIYFQGTGAADDSGLPNDRFFAVRPEGSVSTLKIQRTERGDSAVYLCASSPGTTGAEAFFGQGTRLTVV.

This clone qualifies as medium-sized (0.01 to 0.1%). This chain connects TRBV3-1 (or the pseudogene TRBV3-2) to TRBJ1-1; D is perhaps TRBD1 (5 bases). CDR1 is LGHDT, CDR2 YNNKEL, per germline (reference sequence). V was trimmed by 8 bases and J by 3 bases, leaving 13 bases between them. This CDR3 spans 13 amino acids. This CDR3 is CASGGGTDTEAFF. The CDR3 nucleotides are TGTGCCAGCGGGGGAGGGACGGACACTGAAGCTTTCTTT.

The rearrangement links TRBV15 to TRBJ2-1, with 8 bases aligning to TRBD2. The CDR3 runs 14 residues. Trimming removed 7 bases from V and 7 bases from J; junction bases left unmatched: 9. The germline V gene encodes CDR1 LNHNV and CDR2 YYDKDF (reference sequence). The chain's CDR3 is CATKVGGGTNEQFF. The CDR3 nucleotides read TGTGCCACCAAGGTCGGCGGGGGGACAAATGAGCAGTTCTTC.

The CDR3 coding sequence is TGCGCCAGCAGCTTGGAGGCTAGCGGGAGCTACGAGCAGTACTTC. It codes for CASSLEASGSYEQYF. The V call is TRBV5-1, the J call TRBJ2-7; TRBD2 matches 10 bases. The trim removed 0 bases at V and 3 bases at J, leaving 3 bases unmatched. This CDR3 region has 15 residues. Germline assignment: CDR1 SGHRS and CDR2 YFSETQ. The variable domain in full, with the rest retrieved from reference TRBV5-1 and TRBJ2-7, is KAGVTQTPRYLIKTRGQQVTLSCSPISGHRSVSWYQQTPGQGLQFLFEYFSETQRNKGNFPGRFSGRQFSNSRSEMNVSTLELGDSALYLCASSLEASGSYEQYFGPGTRLTVT.

The chain employs TRBV30 and TRBJ2-1; 11 bases line up with TRBD2. The V gene's germline CDR1 is GTSNPN and CDR2 SVGIG (reference sequence). Unmatched junction bases numbered 8, after V lost 7 bases and J lost 6 bases. The CDR3 loop spans 14 amino acids. CDR3 amino acids: CASQFSGRANEQFF. The CDR3 bases are TGTGCCTCGCAGTTTAGCGGGAGGGCCAATGAGCAGTTCTTC. Looking up the rest from reference TRBV30 and TRBJ2-1 gives the full variable domain: SQTIHQWPATLVQPVGSPLSLECTVEGTSNPNLYWYRQAAGRGLQLLFYSVGIGQISSEVPQNLSASRPQDRQFILSSKKLLLSDSGFYLCASQFSGRANEQFFGPGTRLTVL.